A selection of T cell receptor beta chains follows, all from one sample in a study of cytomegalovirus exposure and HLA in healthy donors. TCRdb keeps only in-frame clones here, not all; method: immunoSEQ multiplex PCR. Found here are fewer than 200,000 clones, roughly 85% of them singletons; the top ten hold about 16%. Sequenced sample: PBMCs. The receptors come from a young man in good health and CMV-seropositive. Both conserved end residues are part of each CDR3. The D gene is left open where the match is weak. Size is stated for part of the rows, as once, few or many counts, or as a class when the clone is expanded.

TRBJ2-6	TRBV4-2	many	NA	TGTGCCAGCAGCCAAGACAGCTCTGGGGCCAACGTCCTGACTTTC	CASSQDSSGANVLTF
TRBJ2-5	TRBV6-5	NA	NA	TGTGCCAGCAGTCTAGGACCAGCGGTAATGACCCAGTACTTC	CASSLGPAVMTQYF
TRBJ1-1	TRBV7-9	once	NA	TGTGCCAGCAGCTTGCCTCAGGGGAGTGTCACTGAAGCTTTCTTT	CASSLPQGSVTEAFF
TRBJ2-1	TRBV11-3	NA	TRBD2	TGTGCCAGCAGCTTTCAGCGGGGGTACAATGAGCAGTTCTTC	CASSFQRGYNEQFF
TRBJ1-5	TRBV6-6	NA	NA	TGTGCCAGCAGTGCGGATAGCAATCAGCCCCAGCATTTT	CASSADSNQPQHF
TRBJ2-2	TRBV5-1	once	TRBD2	TGCGCCAGCAGCGCGACTAGCGGGGCGAACACCGGGGAGCTGTTTTTT	CASSATSGANTGELFF
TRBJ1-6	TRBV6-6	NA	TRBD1	TGTGCCATCCGGGAGGGGACAGGGGACTCACCCCTCCACTTT	CAIREGTGDSPLHF
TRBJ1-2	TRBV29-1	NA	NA	TGCAGCGTTGTGCCTACCTATAACTATGGCTACACCTTC	CSVVPTYNYGYTF
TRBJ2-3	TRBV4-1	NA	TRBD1	TGCGCCAGCAGCCGGCTACCGGGACAGGCAAACACAGATACGCAGTATTTT	CASSRLPGQANTDTQYF
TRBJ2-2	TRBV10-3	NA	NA	TGTGCCATCAGTGATAGAGGGCCCCCCGGGGAGCTGTTTTTT	CAISDRGPPGELFF
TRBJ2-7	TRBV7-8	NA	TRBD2	TGTGCCAGCAGCTACCCGGCTAGCGGGATCTACGAGCAGTACTTC	CASSYPASGIYEQYF
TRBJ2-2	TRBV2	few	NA	TGTGCCAGCAGACCCAGCGTGTTCGGGGAGCTGTTTTTT	CASRPSVFGELFF
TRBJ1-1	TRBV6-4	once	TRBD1	TGTGCCAGCAGTGCCCGACAGGGATCCACTGAAGCTTTCTTT	CASSARQGSTEAFF
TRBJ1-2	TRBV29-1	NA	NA	TGCAGCGTTGAGCCAGGGACTTCCAACTATGGCTACACCTTC	CSVEPGTSNYGYTF
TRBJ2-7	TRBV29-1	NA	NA	TGCAGCGTCGGAAGCGGTTCCTACGAGCAGTACTTC	CSVGSGSYEQYF
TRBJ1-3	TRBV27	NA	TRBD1	TGTGCCAGCAGTTTCAATGGGGACAGTGGAAACACCATATATTTT	CASSFNGDSGNTIYF
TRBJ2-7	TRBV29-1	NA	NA	TGCAGCGTTAGGGGCCCAGGGGCTTACGAGCAGTACTTC	CSVRGPGAYEQYF
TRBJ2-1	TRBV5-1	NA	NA	TGCGCCAGCAGCTTGGTGCAGGGCTCCTACAATGAGCAGTTCTTC	CASSLVQGSYNEQFF
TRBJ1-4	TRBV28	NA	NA	TGTGCCAGCAGTTTGCACAGGGTAGGGACTAATGAAAAACTGTTTTTT	CASSLHRVGTNEKLFF
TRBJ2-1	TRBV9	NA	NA	TGTGCCAGCTCCGTGTTACCTGGGGGCATCAACAATGAGCAGTTCTTC	CASSVLPGGINNEQFF
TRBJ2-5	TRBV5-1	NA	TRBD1	TGCGCCAGCACCGGGGGACAGGGGGCAACCTTTCAAGAGACCCAGTACTTC	CASTGGQGATFQETQYF
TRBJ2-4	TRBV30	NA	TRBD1	TGTGCCTGGCAGACAGGGGGCGCGACCAAAAACATTCAGTACTTC	CAWQTGGATKNIQYF
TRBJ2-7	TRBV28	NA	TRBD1	TGTGCCAGCAGTCCCATCGGGACAGGGAAAATTTCGTACGAGCAGTACTTC	CASSPIGTGKISYEQYF
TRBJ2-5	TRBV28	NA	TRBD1	TGTGCCAGCAGTTTGAGACAGGGGCAAGAGACCCAGTACTTC	CASSLRQGQETQYF
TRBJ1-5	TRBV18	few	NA	TGTGCCAGCTCCGCAGGGTTTGGACAGCCCCAGCATTTT	CASSAGFGQPQHF
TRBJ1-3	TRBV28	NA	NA	TGTGCCAGCGACGGACTGTCCTCTGGAAACACCATATATTTT	CASDGLSSGNTIYF
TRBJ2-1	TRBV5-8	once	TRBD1	TGTGCCAGCAGCCTGGGGGACAGGGGGTGGGAGCAGTTCTTC	CASSLGDRGWEQFF